This entry describes one T cell receptor (beta chain). Its antigen is not identified. TCRdb's table, derived via immunoSEQ multiplex PCR, lists solely in-frame clones and lacks some. The repertoire includes about 130,000 clones, 80% to 85% of them detected once, and 2.5% to 3.5% sits in the top ten. The data were obtained in a study of cytotoxic CD8 clonotypes in ibrutinib-treated CLL. At the level of the study: Among responders, approximately 24 were partial and 2 complete; after median around 68 months, around 14 stayed remitted and some twelve progressed. General study results and limits: Clonality was elevated at ibrutinib response and had returned toward baseline at progression.

The germline V gene has CDR1 SGHTA and CDR2 FQGNSA. The CDR3 runs 15 residues. V lost 1 base and J lost 0, with 9 bases in between. Cryopreserved PBMCs were the source of about 2 micrograms of genomic DNA, which went to TCR beta libraries. This sequence originates from a human donor with chronic lymphocytic leukemia. The chain carries TRBV7-2 and TRBJ1-1; D not resolved. The sample in question was PBMCs, obtained after 24 months of ibrutinib treatment. CDR3 protein: CASSLGDRMNTEAFF. The CDR3, as DNA: TGTGCCAGCAGCTTAGGGGATCGGATGAACACTGAAGCTTTCTTT. Combining the CDR3 with reference TRBV7-2 and TRBJ1-1 gives the whole variable domain GAGVSQSPSNKVTEKGKDVELRCDPISGHTALYWYRQSLGQGLEFLIYFQGNSAPDKSGLPSDRFSAERTGGSVSTLTIQRTQQEDSAVYLCASSLGDRMNTEAFFGQGTRLTVV.